The T cell receptor (beta chain) under discussion was sequenced for a study of T cells in Graves' hyperthyroidism and ophthalmopathy. Those patients with uncontrolled infection, other autoimmune disease, pregnancy or lactation were excluded. This sample holds PBMCs from 10 ml fresh peripheral blood. Points from the study as a whole: Most thyroid clonotypes that were expanded above 0.001 also turned up in blood.

The CDR3 is 16 amino acids. Deletions cut 5 bases from V and 3 bases from J, with 19 bases between. The germline V gene has CDR1 MNHEY and CDR2 SMNVEV (reference sequence). TCR beta CDR3 regions were amplified from RNA transcripts. First-round RT-PCR targeting the TCR CDR3 was performed with the HTBI primer set. TCRdb reprocessed the multiplex PCR reads via MiXCR and lists one record per CDR3 protein. Of around 350,000 distinct CDR3 sequences listed, around 25% were seen once; the top ten hold 73%. There are many counts of this clonotype. What it binds is unknown. The TCR was taken from a man aged 50-60 years with Graves' hyperthyroidism. The specimen sequenced was blood. This rearrangement joins TRBV27 to TRBJ1-2; D is ambiguous. CDR3: CASSPNPSTGYYGYTF. The CDR3 DNA sequence: TGTGCCAGCAGTCCTAACCCCTCGACGGGATACTATGGCTACACCTTC.